What follows are 29 T cell receptor beta chains derived from one specimen sequenced in a study of blood T cells in healthy people across ages. Primers used in a second PCR of about 7 to 12 cycles were a sample-barcoded 5' primer and a J-beta primer mix. TCRdb reprocessed the 5' RACE reads with MiXCR, giving one entry per CDR3 protein. The sample consists of approximately 730,000 distinct CDR3 sequences, around 46% of them appearing once. The specimen was blood. The receptor set was obtained from a woman in her fifties or sixties in good health.

On this clonotype itself: At one of its ends the junction is not consistent with the germline gene, which may arise from a read error. J is TRBJ2-7 and V is TRBV20-1, with a weak D call TRBD2 (6 bases). Germline CDR1 and CDR2: DFQATT and SNEGSKA (reference sequence). The CDR3 contains 15 residues. The CDR3 protein is CSARDGSGSSDEQYF. CDR3 DNA sequence: TGCAGTGCTAGAGATGGCAGCGGGTCCTCCGACGAGCAGTACTTC.

The chain has TRBV12-3 or TRBV12-4 and TRBJ2-7, with 7 bases that match TRBD1. After removal of 6 bases from V and 3 bases from J, the junction contained 5 bases not matched to a gene. The CDR3 covers 13 residues. CDR3 nucleotides: TGTGCCAGCAGGCCCACAGGGGACTACGAGCAGTACTTC. Its protein is CASRPTGDYEQYF.

The chain employs TRBV20-1 and TRBJ2-5; 7 bases align to TRBD1. Germline CDR1 is DFQATT and CDR2 is SNEGSKA (reference sequence). CDR3 size: 12 residues. Unmatched junction bases numbered 5, after V lost 6 bases and J lost 4 bases. The CDR3 bases are TGCAGTGCCCGCACAGGGGCAGAGACCCAGTACTTC. It encodes CSARTGAETQYF.

The gene calls are TRBV20-1 and TRBJ1-4; TRBD1 agrees at 8 bases. This CDR3 has 14 residues. V lost 3 bases and J lost 7; bases outside the gene matches: 7. Germline CDR1 DFQATT, CDR2 SNEGSKA (reference sequence). CDR3 sequence (DNA): TGCAGTGCTAGCTCGGGACAGGCTAGTGAAAAACTGTTTTTT. Amino acids: CSASSGQASEKLFF.

The genes are TRBV7-2 and TRBJ2-1, with 10 bases fitting TRBD2. CDR3 length: 17 amino acids. J lost 6 bases, V lost 5 bases, and 13 bases had no gene match. Per germline, CDR1 SGHTA and CDR2 FQGNSA. The CDR3, as DNA: TGTGCCAGCAGCCCTGGGGGGGGACTAGCGACATGCAATGAGCAGTTCTTC. It is translated as CASSPGGGLATCNEQFF.

This sequence joins TRBV29-1 and TRBJ2-1; 7 positions match TRBD2. The DNA end is a closer match to TRBJ2-7, so the J assignment may be wrong. Germline CDR1 reads SQVTM; CDR2 reads ANQGSEA. There are 14 residues in the CDR3. CDR3 sequence (DNA): TGCAGCGTTCCGGGGAGGGGCTACGACAATGAGCAGTACTTC. Amino acids: CSVPGRGYDNEQYF.

The rearrangement uses TRBV7-9 and TRBJ2-7, with no clear D. The germline V gene encodes CDR1 SEHNR and CDR2 FQNEAQ (reference sequence). V shed 2 bases and J shed 7 bases, with 15 bases lying between them. CDR3 length: 14 amino acids. CDR3 coding DNA: TGTGCCAGCAGCTTACTGTCGGGTTATGATGAGCAGTACTTC. As protein: CASSLLSGYDEQYF.

The chain employs TRBV3-1 and TRBJ1-6; D uncertain. CDR1 is LGHDT and CDR2 is YNNKEL in the germline V gene (reference sequence). The CDR3 consists of 14 residues. V shed 7 bases and J shed 7 bases, with 14 bases lying between them. The CDR3 sequence is CASNEGTKNSPLHF. For the CDR3, the DNA is TGTGCCAGCAATGAGGGAACGAAAAATTCACCCCTCCACTTT.

A few counts support this clonotype. The chain combines TRBV12-3 or TRBV12-4 with TRBJ1-2; 7 positions agree with TRBD1. The CDR3 length is 14 residues. V shed 4 bases, J shed 4 bases, and the junction held 6 bases outside the gene matches. Here the CDR3 DNA reads TGTGCCAGCAGTTCGGGACAGCACTTCTATGGCTACACCTTC. Translating it yields CASSSGQHFYGYTF.

This clonotype was counted once. J is TRBJ2-1 and V is TRBV4-1, with 10 positions matching TRBD2. The germline V gene has CDR1 MGHRA and CDR2 YSYEKL. This CDR3 region has 16 residues. V was clipped by 1 base and J by 4 bases; unmatched bases: 4. CDR3 sequence (DNA): TGCGCCAGCAGCCAAGTGTCTAGCGGGAGATACAATGAGCAGTTCTTC. It encodes CASSQVSSGRYNEQFF.

Comments on this clonotype: One end of the junction fails to match germline, which may point to a read error. The chain recombines TRBV7-3 with TRBJ2-5, with D possibly being TRBD1 or TRBD2 (5 bases each). Per the germline V gene, CDR1 is SGHTA and CDR2 is FQGTGA. CDR3 length: 14 amino acids. The CDR3 DNA sequence: TGTGCCAACAGCCATGGGGCTAGCAAGGAGACCCAGTACTTC. Protein product: CANSHGASKETQYF.

This clonotype was seen a handful of times. The V gene is TRBV27, the J gene TRBJ2-3; TRBD2 matches 15 bases. The CDR3 spans 16 residues. V trimming: 5 bases; J trimming: 7 bases; junction bases outside the gene matches: 7. The germline V gene encodes CDR1 MNHEY and CDR2 SMNVEV (reference sequence). The DNA for the CDR3 is TGTGCCAGCAGTACATCCGGGACTAGCGGGAGGTATACGCAGTATTTT. Translating it yields CASSTSGTSGRYTQYF.

This clonotype has more than one count but fewer than ten. The chain joins TRBV6-5 to TRBJ2-7; tentatively, D is TRBD2 (7 bases). The CDR3 runs to 15 residues. Germline values: CDR1 MNHEY, CDR2 SVGAGI. The ends were cut back, 5 bases at V and 6 bases at J, with 20 bases in the middle. The DNA of the CDR3 is TGTGCCAGCAGTGCCTCTAGCGGAGGGGGGCTCGAGCAGTACTTC. It encodes CASSASSGGGLEQYF.

The chain uses TRBV2 and TRBJ2-7; 9 bases agree with TRBD1. The CDR3 has 12 residues. Germline V gene lookup returns CDR1 SNHLY and CDR2 FYNNEI. V was pared by 7 bases and J by 12 bases, with 10 bases of the junction left unmatched. This CDR3 is CASTPRDRERYF. The CDR3 bases are TGTGCCAGCACCCCCCGGGACAGGGAAAGGTACTTC.

This clonotype was recorded a few times. CDR3 DNA sequence: TGTGCCAGCAGTCCAGCGGGAGCTGATAATCAGCCCCAGCATTTT. It translates to CASSPAGADNQPQHF. V usage is TRBV12-3 or TRBV12-4 and J usage is TRBJ1-5; D remains ambiguous. There are 15 residues in the CDR3. V shed 5 bases and J shed 4 bases, with 15 bases lying between them.

This clonotype was observed a handful of times. The chain combines TRBV6-5 with TRBJ2-7; a possible D gene is TRBD2 (6 bases). The V gene's germline CDR1 is MNHEY and CDR2 SVGAGI. The CDR3 totals 16 residues. The V gene lost 0 bases and the J gene lost 0 bases, with 12 bases spanning the gap. CDR3 region: CASSYSIIGSSYEQYF. As DNA, the CDR3 is TGTGCCAGCAGTTACTCGATTATCGGGAGCTCCTACGAGCAGTACTTC.

The chain employs TRBV28 and TRBJ1-1; D unresolved. The germline CDR1 and CDR2 sequences are MDHEN and SYDVKM. The length of the CDR3 is 15 residues. V dropped 3 bases and J dropped 0 bases, with 11 bases sitting between them. The CDR3 spells CASSFPNEVNTEAFF. CDR3 DNA sequence: TGTGCCAGCAGTTTCCCGAACGAAGTGAACACTGAAGCTTTCTTT.

J is TRBJ2-3 and V is TRBV12-3 or TRBV12-4, with D tentatively TRBD2 (6 bases). The CDR3 sequence is 15 residues long. V was clipped by 7 bases and J by 1 base, with 15 bases between them. The CDR3 region is CASNPGTEGTDTQYF. The CDR3 DNA follows: TGTGCCAGCAACCCCGGGACTGAGGGCACAGATACGCAGTATTTT.

The chain has TRBV7-2 and TRBJ2-1; 10 bases map to TRBD2. Germline CDR1 and CDR2: SGHTA and FQGNSA. Trimming removed 1 base from V and 8 bases from J; junction bases left unmatched: 11. The CDR3 is 17 amino acids. The CDR3 DNA sequence: TGTGCCAGCAGCTTAGGAGGAAGCGGGGGGGCAACCGATGAGCAGTTCTTC. Protein sequence: CASSLGGSGGATDEQFF.

The chain joins TRBV7-2 to TRBJ2-7, with 11 bases aligning to TRBD1. Germline V CDR1 and CDR2: SGHTA, FQGNSA. The CDR3 has 18 residues. V shed 1 base and J 4 bases; nucleotides not matched to a gene: 12. This chain's CDR3 is CASSLVGGGQGARYEQYF. The DNA of the CDR3 is TGTGCCAGCAGCTTAGTTGGGGGCGGACAGGGGGCTAGGTACGAGCAGTACTTC.

This clonotype was observed a few times. DNA of the CDR3: TGTGCCAGCAGCCAAGCTTCAGGCCTAGCGGGGGACTACAATGAGCAGTTCTTC. Protein product: CASSQASGLAGDYNEQFF. The chain has TRBV3-1 and TRBJ2-1; 10 bases align to TRBD2. The J segment lost 3 bases and the V segment lost 1 base, leaving 9 bases of the junction unmatched. Germline CDR1 and CDR2: LGHDT and YNNKEL (reference sequence). This CDR3 is 18 amino acids long.

V usage is TRBV5-1 and J usage is TRBJ2-7; a possible D gene is TRBD2 (7 bases). TRBJ2-5 explains the end of the DNA better; the J call may be wrong. Germline V gives CDR1 SGHRS, CDR2 YFSETQ. There are 15 residues in the CDR3. CDR3 loop: CASSSVAAGAETQYF. The CDR3 DNA is TGCGCCAGCAGCTCGGTGGCGGCGGGGGCAGAGACCCAGTACTTC.

This clonotype appeared a single time. The chain employs TRBV27 and TRBJ2-7, with 7 bases lining up with TRBD1. CDR3 length equals 15 residues. CDR1 MNHEY and CDR2 SMNVEV come from the germline V gene (reference sequence). V shed 5 bases and J 3 bases; nucleotides not matched to a gene: 10. The DNA of the CDR3 is TGTGCCAGCAGTCCGGAGACAGGGATAATCTACGAGCAGTACTTC. It is translated as CASSPETGIIYEQYF.

The rearrangement joins TRBV7-9 to TRBJ1-2, with a possible D match to TRBD1 (5 bases). CDR1 SEHNR and CDR2 FQNEAQ come from the germline V gene (reference sequence). This CDR3 is built from 14 residues. Between the trimmed V and J ends, which lost 5 bases and 7 bases, there was a span of 17 bases. CDR3 DNA: TGTGCCAGCAGCCCAAACCCAGGGTTGGGTGGCTACACCTTC. This encodes CASSPNPGLGGYTF.

The V gene is TRBV6-2 or TRBV6-3, the J gene TRBJ1-2; a possible D gene is TRBD1 (5 bases). Deletions cut 5 bases from V and 4 bases from J, with 8 bases between. Germline lookup yields CDR1 MNHEY and CDR2 SVGEGT. The CDR3 is made up of 12 amino acids. CDR3 in amino acids: CASSRDRYGYTF. The DNA for the CDR3 is TGTGCCAGCAGTCGGGACCGCTATGGCTACACCTTC.

The chain links TRBV6-1 to TRBJ2-7; 12 nucleotides line up with TRBD2. Trimming removed 4 bases from V and 5 bases from J; junction bases left unmatched: 3. The CDR3 loop spans 14 amino acids. Per the germline V gene, CDR1 is MNHNS and CDR2 is SASEGT. DNA for the CDR3: TGTGCCAGCAGTGCCGGACTAGCGGGGAACGAGCAGTACTTC. Protein sequence: CASSAGLAGNEQYF.

The V gene is TRBV28, the J gene TRBJ2-4; 11 nucleotides line up with TRBD2. This CDR3 is 19 amino acids long. The V segment lost 0 bases and the J segment 13 bases; nucleotides outside the gene matches: 20. Germline lookup yields CDR1 MDHEN and CDR2 SYDVKM. CDR3 DNA sequence: TGTGCCAGCAGTTTATGGATGAAACAGCTGACTAGCGGGGACTACAAGCAGTACTTC. It specifies CASSLWMKQLTSGDYKQYF.

This clonotype showed up just a few times. The chain is built from TRBV9 and TRBJ2-3; 7 bases match TRBD2. Germline CDR1 and CDR2: SGDLS and YYNGEE. Trimming cost V 0 bases and J 6 bases; bases outside gene matches: 4. The CDR3 sequence is 14 residues long. In nucleotides, the CDR3 is TGTGCCAGCAGCGTAGGCGGGAGTATGGATACGCAGTATTTT. As protein: CASSVGGSMDTQYF. The variable domain in full, with the rest retrieved from reference TRBV9 and TRBJ2-3, is DSGVTQTPKHLITATGQRVTLRCSPRSGDLSVYWYQQSLDQGLQFLIQYYNGEERAKGNILERFSAQQFPDLHSELNLSSLELGDSALYFCASSVGGSMDTQYFGPGTRLTVL.

This chain joins TRBV20-1 and TRBJ2-7; TRBD2 agrees at 7 bases. This CDR3 has 16 amino acids. CDR1 and CDR2 (germline): DFQATT, SNEGSKA (reference sequence). Germline trimming cut 3 bases from V and 1 base from J; bases unmatched to any gene: 12. CDR3 nucleotides: TGCAGTGCTAGGCTCTGGGGGGGGAATCCATCCTACGAGCAGTACTTC. This gives the protein CSARLWGGNPSYEQYF.